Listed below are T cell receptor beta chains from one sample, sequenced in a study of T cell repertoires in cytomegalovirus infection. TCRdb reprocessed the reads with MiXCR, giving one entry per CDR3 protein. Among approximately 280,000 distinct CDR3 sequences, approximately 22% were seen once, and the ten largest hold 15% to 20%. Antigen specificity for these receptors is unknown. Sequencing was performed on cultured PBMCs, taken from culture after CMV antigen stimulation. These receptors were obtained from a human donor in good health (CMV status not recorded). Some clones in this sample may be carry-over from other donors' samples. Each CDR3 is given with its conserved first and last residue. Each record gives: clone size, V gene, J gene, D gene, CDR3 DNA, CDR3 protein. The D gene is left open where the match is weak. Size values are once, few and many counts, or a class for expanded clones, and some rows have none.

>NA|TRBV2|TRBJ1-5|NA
TGTGCCAGCAAAAGATATAGCAATCAGCCCCAGCATTTT
CASKRYSNQPQHF
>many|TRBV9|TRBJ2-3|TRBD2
TGTGCCAGCAGCGTAGATCCTAGCGGGAGATTGACAGATACGCAGTATTTT
CASSVDPSGRLTDTQYF
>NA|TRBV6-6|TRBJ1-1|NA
TGTGCCAGCAGTTACTCGAATTCAAGACAGACTGAAGCTTTCTTT
CASSYSNSRQTEAFF
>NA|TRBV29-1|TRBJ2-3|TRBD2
TGCAGCGTTCAGGAGGGAGGGTACACAGATACGCAGTATTTT
CSVQEGGYTDTQYF
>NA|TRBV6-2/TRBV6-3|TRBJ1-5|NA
TGTGCCAGCAGTCCGATTCCGGACAAATATCAGCCCCAGCATTTT
CASSPIPDKYQPQHF
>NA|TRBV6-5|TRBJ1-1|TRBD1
TGTGCCAGCAGGGCAAGGGACAGAATGAACACTGAAGCTTTCTTT
CASRARDRMNTEAFF
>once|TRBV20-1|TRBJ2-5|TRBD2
TGCAGTGCTCTCGACGGGCTAGCGGGAGTCCTAGAGACCCAGTACTTC
CSALDGLAGVLETQYF
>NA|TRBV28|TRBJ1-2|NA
TGTATCTCGGGGGGCGAGTCCTATGGCTACACCTTC
CISGGESYGYTF
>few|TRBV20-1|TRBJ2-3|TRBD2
TGCAGTGCTAGTCTACTAGCGGGGTCCACAGATACGCAGTATTTT
CSASLLAGSTDTQYF
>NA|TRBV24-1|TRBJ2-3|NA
TGTGCCACCAGTTCGCGGGTTAGCACAGATACGCAGTATTTT
CATSSRVSTDTQYF
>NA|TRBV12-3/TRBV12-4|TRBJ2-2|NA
TGTGCCAGCAGTTTAAGCAGGAGTACGAACACCGGGGAGCTGTTTTTT
CASSLSRSTNTGELFF
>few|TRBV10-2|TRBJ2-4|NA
TGCGCCAGCAGTGTCATTTGGGGAGCCAAAAACATTCAGTACTTC
CASSVIWGAKNIQYF
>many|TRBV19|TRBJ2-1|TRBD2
TGTGCCAGCCAAAGGGGGGGGCTAGCGGGGGATACTCTACAATGGCAGTTCTTC
CASQRGGLAGDTLQWQFF
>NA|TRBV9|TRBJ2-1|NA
TGTGCCAGCAGCGTAGACAGGGCACCAGGTTACAATGAGCAGTTCTTC
CASSVDRAPGYNEQFF
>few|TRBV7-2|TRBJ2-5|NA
TGTGCCAGCAGCTTTCCGAGGCAAGAGACCCAGTACTTC
CASSFPRQETQYF
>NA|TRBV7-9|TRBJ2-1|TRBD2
TGTGCCAGCAGCGCACTGAAAGGACTAGCGGGAGTGAATGAGCAGTTCTTC
CASSALKGLAGVNEQFF
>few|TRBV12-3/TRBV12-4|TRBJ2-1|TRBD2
TGTGCCAGCAGGTATAGCGGGAGAGGTATGGATGAGCAGTTCTTC
CASRYSGRGMDEQFF
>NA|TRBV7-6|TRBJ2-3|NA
TGTGCCAGCAGCTTAGCCCAGTCGAGTACGCAGTATTTT
CASSLAQSSTQYF
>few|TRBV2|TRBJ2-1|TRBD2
TGTGCCAGCAGAGCACTAGCGGGAGTTAAGAATGAGCAGTTCTTC
CASRALAGVKNEQFF
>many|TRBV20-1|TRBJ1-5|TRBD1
TGCAGTGCTAGAGTGACAGGGCCTCAGCCCCAGCATTTT
CSARVTGPQPQHF
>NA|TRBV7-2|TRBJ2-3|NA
TGTGCCAGCAGCTTATCTATCCGTGGAGGCACAGATACGCAGTATTTT
CASSLSIRGGTDTQYF
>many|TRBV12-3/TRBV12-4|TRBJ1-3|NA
TGTGCCAGCAGACCCCCCCGCCTCTCTGGAAACACCATATATTTT
CASRPPRLSGNTIYF
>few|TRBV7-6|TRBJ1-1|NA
TGTGCCAGCAGCTTTAGAACAGGGAGGACTGAAGCTTTCTTT
CASSFRTGRTEAFF
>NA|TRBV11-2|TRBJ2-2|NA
TGTGCCAGCACCCTGGCCGGGGAGCTGTTTTTT
CASTLAGELFF
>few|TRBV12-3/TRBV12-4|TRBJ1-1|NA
TGTGCCAGCAGTTTCCGCAGGGATACTGAAGCTTTCTTT
CASSFRRDTEAFF
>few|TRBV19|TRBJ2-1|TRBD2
TGTGCCAGTAGTATGGCCCCCGCCTTAGCGGGACTTAAGTACAATGAGCAGTTCTTC
CASSMAPALAGLKYNEQFF
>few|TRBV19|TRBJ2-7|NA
TGTGCCAGTAGTCCAGATCGCTACGAGCAGTACTTC
CASSPDRYEQYF
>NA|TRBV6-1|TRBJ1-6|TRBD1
TGTGCCAGCAGCAGGGACAGGGGCCTGAATAATTCACCCCTCCACTTT
CASSRDRGLNNSPLHF
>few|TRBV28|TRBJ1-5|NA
TGTGCCAGCAGTTACCTTGGGGAGGCCCAGCATTTT
CASSYLGEAQHF
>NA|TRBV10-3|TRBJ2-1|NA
TGTGCCATCAGTGCTTACAATGAGCAGTTCTTC
CAISAYNEQFF
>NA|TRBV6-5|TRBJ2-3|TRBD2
TGTGCCAGCAGCGGGGCTAGCGGGAGCCAAGGCTCAGATACGCAGTATTTT
CASSGASGSQGSDTQYF
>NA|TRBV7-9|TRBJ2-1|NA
TGTGCCAGCAGCTTAAGTGGCTCCTACAATGAGCAGTTCTTC
CASSLSGSYNEQFF
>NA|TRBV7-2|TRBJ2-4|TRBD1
TGTGCCAGCAGCTTGATCGGGACAGGGGACTTACTAGAAAACATTCAGTACTTC
CASSLIGTGDLLENIQYF
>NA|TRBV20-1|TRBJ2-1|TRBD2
TGCAGTGCCCCTGGGCTAGCGGGAACATACAATGAGCAGTTCTTC
CSAPGLAGTYNEQFF
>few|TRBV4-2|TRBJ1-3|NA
TGTGCCAGCAGCCAAGGGGGGGGGCTGGAAAACACCATATATTTT
CASSQGGGLENTIYF
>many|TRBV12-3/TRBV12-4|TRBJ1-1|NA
TGTGCCAGCAGTTTGCAGGCTTACCGAGCTTTCTTT
CASSLQAYRAFF
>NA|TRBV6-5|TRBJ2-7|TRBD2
TGTGCCAGCAGTCCGGGACTAGCGGGAGGCAACGAGCAGTACTTC
CASSPGLAGGNEQYF
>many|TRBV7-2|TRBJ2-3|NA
TGTGCCAGCAGCCAGGGGGGGGGACCAGCAGATACGCAGTATTTT
CASSQGGGPADTQYF
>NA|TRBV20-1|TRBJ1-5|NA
TGCAGTGGGTCTATCGGACAGCCAGACCAGCCCCAGCATTTT
CSGSIGQPDQPQHF
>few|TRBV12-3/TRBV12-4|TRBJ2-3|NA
TGTGCCAGCAGTTTCGAAGTTTTGCATACGCAGTATTTT
CASSFEVLHTQYF
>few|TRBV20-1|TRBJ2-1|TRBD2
TGCAGTGCTAGAGGACTAGCGGGAGTGAATGAGCAGTTCTTC
CSARGLAGVNEQFF
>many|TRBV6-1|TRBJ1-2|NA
TGTGCCAGCAGTACCCAAGACGCTAACTATGGCTACACCTTC
CASSTQDANYGYTF
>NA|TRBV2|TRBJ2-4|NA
TGTGCCAGCAGGCATACCAAAAACATTCAGTACTTC
CASRHTKNIQYF
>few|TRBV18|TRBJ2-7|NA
TGTGCCAGCTCACTACGGCAGACCTACGAGCAGTACTTC
CASSLRQTYEQYF
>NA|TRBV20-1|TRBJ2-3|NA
TGCAGTGCTACTGAACCGGGACACTACACAGATACGCAGTATTTT
CSATEPGHYTDTQYF
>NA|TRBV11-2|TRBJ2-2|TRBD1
TGTGCCAGCAGCTTAGGCGAAGAACTCCAGGGGGCATTGAACACCGGGGAGCTGTTTTTT
CASSLGEELQGALNTGELFF
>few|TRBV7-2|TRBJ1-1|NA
TGTGCCAGCAGCTTAGATTATAGCGAGGGTTCGGGTGGCACTGAAGCTTTCTTT
CASSLDYSEGSGGTEAFF
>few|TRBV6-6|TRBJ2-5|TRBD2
TGTGCCAGCAGTGACGGACTAGCGGGAGTTTGGGAGACCCAGTACTTC
CASSDGLAGVWETQYF
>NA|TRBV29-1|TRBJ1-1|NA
TGCAGCGTTGAACCCTATTACTCGGGACAGAACACTGAAGCTTTCTTT
CSVEPYYSGQNTEAFF
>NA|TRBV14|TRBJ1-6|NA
TGTGCCAGCAGCCAAGTTGCAGGGGCCCCTTCACCCCTCCACTTT
CASSQVAGAPSPLHF
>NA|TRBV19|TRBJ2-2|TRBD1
TGTGCCAGTAGTACGTCGACAGGGCAGGCGGGTACCGGGGAGCTGTTTTTT
CASSTSTGQAGTGELFF
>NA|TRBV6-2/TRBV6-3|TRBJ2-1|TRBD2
TGTGCCAGCAGTTTGGTGACTAGCGGGAGGGTAGTCTCCTACAATGAGCAGTTCTTC
CASSLVTSGRVVSYNEQFF